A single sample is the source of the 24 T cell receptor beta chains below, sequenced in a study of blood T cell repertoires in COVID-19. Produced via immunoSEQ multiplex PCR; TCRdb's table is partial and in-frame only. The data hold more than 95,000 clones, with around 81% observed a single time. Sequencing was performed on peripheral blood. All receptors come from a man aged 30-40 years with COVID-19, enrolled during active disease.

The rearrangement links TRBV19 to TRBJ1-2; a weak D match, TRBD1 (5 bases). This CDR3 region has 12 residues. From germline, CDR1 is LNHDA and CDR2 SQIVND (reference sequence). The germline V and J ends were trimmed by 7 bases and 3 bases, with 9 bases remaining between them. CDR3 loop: CASMGGYYGYTF. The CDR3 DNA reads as TGTGCCAGTATGGGGGGGTACTATGGCTACACCTTC.

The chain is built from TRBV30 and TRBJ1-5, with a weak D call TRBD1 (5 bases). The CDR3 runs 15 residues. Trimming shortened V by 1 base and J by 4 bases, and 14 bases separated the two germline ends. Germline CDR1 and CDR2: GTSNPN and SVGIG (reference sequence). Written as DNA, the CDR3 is TGTGCCTGGAGTGCCCAACAGGTACCGAATCAGCCCCAGCATTTT. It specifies CAWSAQQVPNQPQHF.

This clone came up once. The DNA for the CDR3 is TGTGCCAGCAGCCGGACTAGCGGGGGGGCAGATACGCAGTATTTT. It encodes CASSRTSGGADTQYF. This chain links TRBV3-1 (or the pseudogene TRBV3-2) with TRBJ2-3; 15 nucleotides align to TRBD2. Germline V gene lookup returns CDR1 LGHDT and CDR2 YNNKEL (reference sequence). The CDR3 sequence is 15 residues long. Germline trimming cut 4 bases from V and 4 bases from J; bases unmatched to any gene: 0.

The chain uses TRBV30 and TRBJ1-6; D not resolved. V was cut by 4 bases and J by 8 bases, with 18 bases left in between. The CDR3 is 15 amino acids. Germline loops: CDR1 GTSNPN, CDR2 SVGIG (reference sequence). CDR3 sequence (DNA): TGTGCCTGGATCGATCCTCGGGGATGGTATTCACCCCTCCACTTT. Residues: CAWIDPRGWYSPLHF.

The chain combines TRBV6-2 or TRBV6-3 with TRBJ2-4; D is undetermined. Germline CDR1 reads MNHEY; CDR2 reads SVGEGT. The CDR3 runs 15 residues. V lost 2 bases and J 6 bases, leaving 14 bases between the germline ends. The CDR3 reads CASSYEHSGVNIQYF. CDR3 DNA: TGTGCCAGCAGTTACGAGCACTCTGGAGTAAACATTCAGTACTTC.

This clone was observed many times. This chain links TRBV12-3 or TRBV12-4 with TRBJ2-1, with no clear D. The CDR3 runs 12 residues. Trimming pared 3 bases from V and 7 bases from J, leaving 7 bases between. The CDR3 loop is CASSFGGNEQFF. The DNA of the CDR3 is TGTGCCAGCAGTTTCGGTGGTAATGAGCAGTTCTTC.

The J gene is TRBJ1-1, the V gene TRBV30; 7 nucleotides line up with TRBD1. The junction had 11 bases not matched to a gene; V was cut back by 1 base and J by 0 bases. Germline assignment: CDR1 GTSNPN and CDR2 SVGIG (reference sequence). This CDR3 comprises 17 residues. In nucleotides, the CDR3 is TGTGCCTGGAGTGGAAATCCGACAGGGACCATGAACACTGAAGCTTTCTTT. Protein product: CAWSGNPTGTMNTEAFF.

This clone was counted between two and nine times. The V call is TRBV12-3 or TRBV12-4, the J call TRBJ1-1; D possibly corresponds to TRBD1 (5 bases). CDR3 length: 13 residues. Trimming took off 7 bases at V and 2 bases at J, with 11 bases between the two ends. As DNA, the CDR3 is TGTGCCAGCAACCAAGGACACAACACTGAAGCTTTCTTT. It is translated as CASNQGHNTEAFF.

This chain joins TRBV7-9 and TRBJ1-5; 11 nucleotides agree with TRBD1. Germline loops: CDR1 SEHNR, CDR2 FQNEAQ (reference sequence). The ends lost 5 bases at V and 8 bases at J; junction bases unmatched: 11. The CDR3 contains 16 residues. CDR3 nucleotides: TGTGCCAGCAGCCTAAGGACAGGGGGCAAAGAGGAGCCCCAGCATTTT. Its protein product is CASSLRTGGKEEPQHF.

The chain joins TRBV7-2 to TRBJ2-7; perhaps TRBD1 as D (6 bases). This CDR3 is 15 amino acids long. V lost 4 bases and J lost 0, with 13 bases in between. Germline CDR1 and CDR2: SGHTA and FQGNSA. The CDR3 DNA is TGTGCCAGCAGCTCTAAGGTGGACAGCTCCTACGAGCAGTACTTC. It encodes CASSSKVDSSYEQYF.

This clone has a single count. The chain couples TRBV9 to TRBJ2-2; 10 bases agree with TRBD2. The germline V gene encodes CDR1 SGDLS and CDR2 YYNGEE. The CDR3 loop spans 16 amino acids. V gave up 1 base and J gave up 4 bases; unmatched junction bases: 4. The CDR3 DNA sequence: TGTGCCAGCAGCGTAAGCGGGAGGGCCGCCACCGGGGAGCTGTTTTTT. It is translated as CASSVSGRAATGELFF.

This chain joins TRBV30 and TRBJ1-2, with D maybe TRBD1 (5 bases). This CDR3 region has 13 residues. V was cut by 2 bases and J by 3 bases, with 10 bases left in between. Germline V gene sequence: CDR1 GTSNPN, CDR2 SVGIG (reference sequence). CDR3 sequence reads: CAWSRGSDYGYTF. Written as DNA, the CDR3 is TGTGCCTGGAGTCGGGGGTCGGACTATGGCTACACCTTC. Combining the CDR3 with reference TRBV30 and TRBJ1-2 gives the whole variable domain SQTIHQWPATLVQPVGSPLSLECTVEGTSNPNLYWYRQAAGRGLQLLFYSVGIGQISSEVPQNLSASRPQDRQFILSSKKLLLSDSGFYLCAWSRGSDYGYTFGSGTRLTVV.

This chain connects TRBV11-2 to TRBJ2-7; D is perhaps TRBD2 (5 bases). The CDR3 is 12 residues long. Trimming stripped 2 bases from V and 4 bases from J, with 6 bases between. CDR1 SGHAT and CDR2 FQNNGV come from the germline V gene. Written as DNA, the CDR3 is TGTGCCAGCAGCTTATCGGGGTACGAGCAGTACTTC. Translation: CASSLSGYEQYF.

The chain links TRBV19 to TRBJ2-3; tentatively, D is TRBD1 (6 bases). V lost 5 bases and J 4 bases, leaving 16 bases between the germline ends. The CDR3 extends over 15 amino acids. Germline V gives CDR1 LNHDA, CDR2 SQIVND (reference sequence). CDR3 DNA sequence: TGTGCCAGTAGTGAACAGGGCCTTAGGCCAGATACGCAGTATTTT. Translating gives CASSEQGLRPDTQYF.

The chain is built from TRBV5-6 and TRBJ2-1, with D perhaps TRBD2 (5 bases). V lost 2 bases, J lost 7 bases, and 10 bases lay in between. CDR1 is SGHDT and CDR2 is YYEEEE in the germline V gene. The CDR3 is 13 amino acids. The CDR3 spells CASSFISGNEQFF. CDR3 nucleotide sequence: TGTGCCAGCAGCTTCATTTCGGGGAATGAGCAGTTCTTC.

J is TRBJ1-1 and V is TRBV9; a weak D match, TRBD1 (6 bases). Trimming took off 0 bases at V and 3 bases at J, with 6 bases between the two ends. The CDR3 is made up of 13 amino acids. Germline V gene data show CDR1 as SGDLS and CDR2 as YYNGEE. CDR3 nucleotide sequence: TGTGCCAGCAGCGTAGCAGGGGACACTGAAGCTTTCTTT. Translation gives CASSVAGDTEAFF.

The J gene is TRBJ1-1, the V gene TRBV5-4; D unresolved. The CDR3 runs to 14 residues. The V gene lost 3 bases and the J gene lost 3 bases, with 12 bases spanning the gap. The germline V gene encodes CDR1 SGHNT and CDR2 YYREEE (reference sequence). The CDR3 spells CASSSLDGDTEAFF. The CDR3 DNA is TGTGCCAGCAGCTCCCTTGACGGGGACACTGAAGCTTTCTTT.

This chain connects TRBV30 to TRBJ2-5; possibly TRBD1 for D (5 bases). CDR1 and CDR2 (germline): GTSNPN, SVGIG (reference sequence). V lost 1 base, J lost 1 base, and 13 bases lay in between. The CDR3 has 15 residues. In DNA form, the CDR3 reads TGTGCCTGGAGTGGAGGACACTTCCTCCAAGAGACCCAGTACTTC. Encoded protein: CAWSGGHFLQETQYF.

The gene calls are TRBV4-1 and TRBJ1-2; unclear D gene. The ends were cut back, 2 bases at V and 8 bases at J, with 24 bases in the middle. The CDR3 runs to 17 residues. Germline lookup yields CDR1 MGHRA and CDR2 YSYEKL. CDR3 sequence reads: CASSQSLFQSLGVGYTF. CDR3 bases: TGCGCCAGCAGCCAAAGCCTTTTCCAGAGCCTTGGAGTCGGCTACACCTTC.

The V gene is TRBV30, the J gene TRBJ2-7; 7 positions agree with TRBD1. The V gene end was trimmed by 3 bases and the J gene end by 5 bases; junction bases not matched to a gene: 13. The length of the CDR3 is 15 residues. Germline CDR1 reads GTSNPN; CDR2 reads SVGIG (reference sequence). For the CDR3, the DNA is TGTGCCTGGAGCTTTCCGGGACAGAGGCTCCACGAGCAGTACTTC. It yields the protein CAWSFPGQRLHEQYF. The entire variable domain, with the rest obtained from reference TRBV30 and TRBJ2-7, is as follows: SQTIHQWPATLVQPVGSPLSLECTVEGTSNPNLYWYRQAAGRGLQLLFYSVGIGQISSEVPQNLSASRPQDRQFILSSKKLLLSDSGFYLCAWSFPGQRLHEQYFGPGTRLTVT.

The CDR3 loop is CANTTVTEAFF. The CDR3 nucleotides read TGCGCCAACACGACAGTCACTGAAGCTTTCTTT. The chain couples TRBV5-1 to TRBJ1-1; D is possibly TRBD1 (5 bases). Trimming cost V 9 bases and J 4 bases, with 10 bases left between them. Per the germline V gene, CDR1 is SGHRS and CDR2 is YFSETQ. The CDR3 has 11 residues.

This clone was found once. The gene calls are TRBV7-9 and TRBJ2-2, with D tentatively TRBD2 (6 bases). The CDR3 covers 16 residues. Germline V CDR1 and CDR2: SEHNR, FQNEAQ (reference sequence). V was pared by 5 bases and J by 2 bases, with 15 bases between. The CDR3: CASSGQAGSNTGELFF. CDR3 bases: TGTGCCAGCAGCGGACAAGCGGGCAGTAACACCGGGGAGCTGTTTTTT.

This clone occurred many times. This CDR3 is CASSTLAGGNTGELFF. The CDR3 DNA sequence: TGTGCCAGCAGCACCCTAGCGGGAGGTAACACCGGGGAGCTGTTTTTT. This chain connects TRBV4-2 to TRBJ2-2, with TRBD2 matching over 11 bases. The J segment lost 2 bases and the V segment lost 5 bases, leaving 4 bases of the junction unmatched. The CDR3 has 16 residues. Germline CDR1 LGHNA, CDR2 YNFKEQ.

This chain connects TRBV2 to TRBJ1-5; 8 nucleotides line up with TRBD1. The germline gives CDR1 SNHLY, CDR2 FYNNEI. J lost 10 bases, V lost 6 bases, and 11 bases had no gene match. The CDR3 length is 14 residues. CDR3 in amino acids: CASSPGQGAQPQHF. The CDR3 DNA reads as TGTGCCAGCAGCCCTGGACAGGGAGCTCAACCCCAGCATTTT.